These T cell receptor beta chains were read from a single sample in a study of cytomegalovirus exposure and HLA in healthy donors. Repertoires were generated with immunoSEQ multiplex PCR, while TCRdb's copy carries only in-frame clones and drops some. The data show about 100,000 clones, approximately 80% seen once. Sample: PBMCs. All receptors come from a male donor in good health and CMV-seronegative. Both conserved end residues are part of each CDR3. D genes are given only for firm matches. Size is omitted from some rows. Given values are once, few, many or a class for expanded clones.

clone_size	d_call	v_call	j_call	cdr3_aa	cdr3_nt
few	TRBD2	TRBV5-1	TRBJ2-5	CASSSGLAAPQGETQYF	TGCGCCAGCAGCTCGGGACTAGCGGCCCCACAGGGGGAGACCCAGTACTTC
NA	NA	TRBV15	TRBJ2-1	CATSAGTSLVRNEQFF	TGTGCCACCAGCGCCGGGACTTCCCTAGTTCGCAATGAGCAGTTCTTC
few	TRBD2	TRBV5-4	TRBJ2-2	CASSLSGGFVTGELFF	TGTGCCAGCAGCTTGTCGGGAGGGTTTGTGACCGGGGAGCTGTTTTTT
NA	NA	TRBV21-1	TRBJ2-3	CASSKGESGIYSDTQYF	TGTGCCAGCAGCAAAGGGGAAAGCGGGATTTACTCAGATACGCAGTATTTT
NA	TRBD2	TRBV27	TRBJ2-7	CASSPGLAYEQYF	TGTGCCAGCAGCCCGGGACTAGCTTACGAGCAGTACTTC
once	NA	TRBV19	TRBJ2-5	CASKEASSYQETQYF	TGTGCCAGTAAGGAGGCTAGCTCCTACCAAGAGACCCAGTACTTC
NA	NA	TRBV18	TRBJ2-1	CASSPPRTLTYNEQFF	TGTGCCAGCTCCCCCCCTCGGACACTAACCTACAATGAGCAGTTCTTC
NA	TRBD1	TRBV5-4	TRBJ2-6	CASSSPGQGPSGANVLTF	TGTGCCAGCAGCTCTCCGGGACAGGGGCCCTCTGGGGCCAACGTCCTGACTTTC
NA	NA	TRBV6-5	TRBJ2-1	CASSYSQGQQFF	TGTGCCAGCAGTTACTCACAGGGACAGCAGTTCTTC
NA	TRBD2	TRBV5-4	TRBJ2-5	CASSSSAGGRGQETQYF	TGTGCCAGCAGCTCCTCCGCGGGAGGGAGGGGACAAGAGACCCAGTACTTC
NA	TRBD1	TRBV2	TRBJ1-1	CASTRTGVAFF	TGTGCCAGCACCCGGACAGGGGTGGCTTTCTTT
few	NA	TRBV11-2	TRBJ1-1	CASSVLMDTEAFF	TGTGCCAGCAGCGTACTCATGGACACTGAAGCTTTCTTT
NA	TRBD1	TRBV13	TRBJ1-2	CASSPGSGQANYGYTF	TGTGCCAGCAGCCCTGGCTCGGGACAGGCTAACTATGGCTACACCTTC
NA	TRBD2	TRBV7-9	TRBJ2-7	CASEPRDGGLAEASYEQYF	TGTGCCAGCGAACCCCGGGACGGGGGACTAGCGGAGGCTTCCTACGAGCAGTACTTC
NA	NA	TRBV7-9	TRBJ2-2	CASSLTGGWAAGELFF	TGTGCCAGCAGCCTAACTGGAGGCTGGGCTGCCGGGGAGCTGTTTTTT
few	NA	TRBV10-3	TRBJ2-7	CAISDEDTGYEQYF	TGTGCCATCAGTGATGAGGATACGGGCTACGAGCAGTACTTC
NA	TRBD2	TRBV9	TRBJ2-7	CASSASGIPYEQYF	TGTGCCAGCAGCGCTAGCGGAATTCCCTACGAGCAGTACTTC
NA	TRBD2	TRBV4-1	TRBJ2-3	CASSQRLAGYTDTQYF	TGCGCCAGTAGCCAAAGACTAGCGGGTTACACAGATACGCAGTATTTT